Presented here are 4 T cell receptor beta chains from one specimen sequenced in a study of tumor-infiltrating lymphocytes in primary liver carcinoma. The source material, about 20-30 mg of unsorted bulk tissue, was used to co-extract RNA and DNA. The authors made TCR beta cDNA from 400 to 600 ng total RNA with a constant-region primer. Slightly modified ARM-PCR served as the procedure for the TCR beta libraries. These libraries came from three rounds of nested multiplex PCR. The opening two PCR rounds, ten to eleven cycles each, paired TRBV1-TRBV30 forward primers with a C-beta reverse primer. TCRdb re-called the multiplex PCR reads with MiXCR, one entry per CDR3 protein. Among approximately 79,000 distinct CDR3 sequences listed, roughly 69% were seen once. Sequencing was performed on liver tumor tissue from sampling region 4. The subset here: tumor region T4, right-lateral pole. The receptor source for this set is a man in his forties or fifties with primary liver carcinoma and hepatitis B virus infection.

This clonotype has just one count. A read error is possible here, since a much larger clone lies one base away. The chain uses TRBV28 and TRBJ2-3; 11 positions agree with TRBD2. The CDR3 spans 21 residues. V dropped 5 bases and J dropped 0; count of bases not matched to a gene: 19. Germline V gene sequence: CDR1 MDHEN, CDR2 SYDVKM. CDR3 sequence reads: CASSPNSGLAEKYISTDTQYF. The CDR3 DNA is TGTGCCAGCAGTCCCAACTCGGGACTAGCGGAAAAGTATATTAGCACAGATACGCAGTATTTT.

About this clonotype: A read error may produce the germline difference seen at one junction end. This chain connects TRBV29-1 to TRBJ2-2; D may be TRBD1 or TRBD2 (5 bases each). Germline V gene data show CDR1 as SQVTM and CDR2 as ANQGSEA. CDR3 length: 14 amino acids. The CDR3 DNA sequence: TGTAGCGTAACTACAGGCGGCCTCACCGGGGAGCTGTTATTT. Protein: CSVTTGGLTGELLF.

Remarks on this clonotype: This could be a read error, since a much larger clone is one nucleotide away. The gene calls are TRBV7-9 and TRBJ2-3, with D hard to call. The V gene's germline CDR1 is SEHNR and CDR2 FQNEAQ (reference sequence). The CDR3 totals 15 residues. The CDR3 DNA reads TGTGTCAGCAGTCCCTCTGATGGGGGCACAGATACGCAGTATTTT. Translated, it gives CVSSPSDGGTDTQYF.

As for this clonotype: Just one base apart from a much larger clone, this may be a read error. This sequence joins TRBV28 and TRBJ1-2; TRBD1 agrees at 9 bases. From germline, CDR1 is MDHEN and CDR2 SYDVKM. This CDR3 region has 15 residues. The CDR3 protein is CAGRVHGQGMDGYTF. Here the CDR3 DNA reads TGTGCCGGCAGGGTCCACGGACAGGGGATGGATGGCTACACCTTC.